A single sample is the source of the 5 T cell receptor beta chains below, sequenced in a study of shared T cell receptors in the human thymus. Clones were sequenced by immunoSEQ multiplex PCR, and TCRdb holds only the in-frame ones, with some missing. The sample yields hundreds of thousands of clones, 70% to 90% seen once. This sample also belongs to another study, concerning human thymus T cells.

Sequences were obtained from thymocytes. All receptors derive from a boy less than two years old with a congenital heart defect.

This rearrangement joins TRBV4-1 to TRBJ2-5; 13 nucleotides align to TRBD2. J was trimmed by 0 bases and V by 4 bases; bases with no gene match: 5. Per germline, CDR1 MGHRA and CDR2 YSYEKL. The CDR3 has 17 amino acids. CDR3 coding DNA: TGCGCCAGCAGCCTTGGGACTAGCGGGACCTACCAAGAGACCCAGTACTTC. This sequence encodes CASSLGTSGTYQETQYF.

The gene calls are TRBV5-1 and TRBJ2-5; D may be TRBD1 (5 bases). This CDR3 is built from 14 residues. CDR1 and CDR2 from the germline V gene are SGHRS and YFSETQ. V lost 0 bases and J 2 bases, leaving 8 bases between the germline ends. The CDR3 sequence is CASSLDRPQETQYF. For the CDR3, the DNA is TGCGCCAGCAGCTTGGACAGGCCACAAGAGACCCAGTACTTC.

This clone was seen a single time. V gene TRBV11-3 combines with J gene TRBJ1-4; 9 bases agree with TRBD1. This CDR3 has 14 residues. Per the germline V gene, CDR1 is SGHNT and CDR2 is YENEEA. Trimming took 5 bases from V and 8 from J; bases not matched to a gene: 6. CDR3 nucleotides: TGTGCCAGCAGCCCCTGGACAGGGGACGAAAAACTGTTTTTT. Encoded protein: CASSPWTGDEKLFF.

The chain recombines TRBV5-1 with TRBJ1-2; no clear D gene. The CDR3 contains 14 residues. V was cut by 2 bases and J by 0 bases, with 8 bases left in between. Germline V gene lookup returns CDR1 SGHRS and CDR2 YFSETQ. CDR3 sequence: CASSFGGTNYGYTF. In DNA form, the CDR3 reads TGCGCCAGCAGCTTCGGCGGTACTAACTATGGCTACACCTTC.

The gene calls are TRBV11-2 and TRBJ2-3; a possible D gene is TRBD1 (5 bases). The germline V gene encodes CDR1 SGHAT and CDR2 FQNNGV. Trimming shortened V by 1 base and J by 0 bases, and 11 bases separated the two germline ends. The CDR3 is made up of 16 amino acids. The chain's CDR3 is CASSLAGSTSTDTQYF. Here the CDR3 DNA reads TGTGCCAGCAGCTTAGCAGGGTCGACCAGCACAGATACGCAGTATTTT.